The 22 T cell receptor beta chains given below trace back to one sample, sequenced in a study of blood T cell repertoires in COVID-19. TCRdb's copy holds only in-frame clones and misses some; the assay was immunoSEQ multiplex PCR. Of 43,000 or so clones detected, roughly nine tenths appear once; the ten largest clones hold 4.5% to 6.5%. The sequenced material came from peripheral blood. The receptors were sampled from a human donor in a cohort sampled during active COVID-19.

The chain has TRBV7-6 and TRBJ1-2; D is perhaps TRBD1 (5 bases). Germline CDR1 reads SGHVS; CDR2 reads FNYEAQ. Trimming took off 5 bases at V and 3 bases at J, with 19 bases between the two ends. This CDR3 is 16 amino acids long. The chain's CDR3 is CASSAGSFGGDYGYTF. The CDR3 DNA sequence: TGTGCCAGCAGCGCAGGGTCTTTTGGGGGGGACTATGGCTACACCTTC.

V is TRBV11-2 and J is TRBJ2-2; D ambiguous. The V and J ends lost 5 bases and 1 base respectively, with 8 bases between them. The CDR3 has 14 residues. The germline CDR1 and CDR2 sequences are SGHAT and FQNNGV. Written as DNA, the CDR3 is TGTGCCAGCAGCCTAAACTGGAACACCGGGGAGCTGTTTTTT. Its protein product is CASSLNWNTGELFF.

V usage is TRBV29-1 and J usage is TRBJ1-3; the D is unclear. Deletions cut 3 bases from V and 3 bases from J, with 9 bases between. From germline, CDR1 is SQVTM and CDR2 ANQGSEA. The CDR3 is 13 residues long. CDR3 sequence reads: CSVERRLGNTIYF. The CDR3 nucleotides read TGCAGCGTTGAGCGGAGGCTTGGAAACACCATATATTTT.

The chain employs TRBV7-3 and TRBJ2-3, with 7 bases fitting TRBD1. This CDR3 region has 15 residues. The germline CDR1 and CDR2 sequences are SGHTA and FQGTGA. Trimming removed 2 bases from V and 1 base from J; junction bases left unmatched: 3. The CDR3 is CASSLRQGGTDTQYF. As DNA, the CDR3 is TGTGCCAGCAGCTTACGACAGGGCGGCACAGATACGCAGTATTTT.

This clone was observed once. The chain combines TRBV9 with TRBJ2-1; 9 nucleotides match TRBD2. J lost 2 bases, V lost 7 bases, and 7 bases had no gene match. Germline V lookup: CDR1 SGDLS, CDR2 YYNGEE. This CDR3 is built from 15 residues. The CDR3 DNA follows: TGTGCCAGCGCCGTTAGCGGGAGACCCTACAATGAGCAGTTCTTC. It yields the protein CASAVSGRPYNEQFF.

This clone is a singleton in its sample. The gene calls are TRBV4-1 and TRBJ2-3, with 9 nucleotides matching TRBD2. Germline CDR1 is MGHRA and CDR2 is YSYEKL. CDR3 length: 17 amino acids. V gave up 4 bases and J gave up 4 bases; unmatched junction bases: 12. The CDR3 protein is CASSPKAGGRWADTQYF. The CDR3 DNA sequence: TGCGCCAGCAGCCCTAAAGCGGGGGGCCGGTGGGCAGATACGCAGTATTTT.

The chain joins TRBV4-2 to TRBJ2-2; D not resolved. V was pared by 2 bases and J by 6 bases, with 7 bases between. The CDR3 has 13 residues. Germline lookup yields CDR1 LGHNA and CDR2 YNFKEQ. The CDR3 region has the DNA TGTGCCAGCAGCCAATCTTCTGCCGGGGAGCTGTTTTTT. Encoded protein: CASSQSSAGELFF.

This chain uses TRBV6-4 with TRBJ2-1, with TRBD2 matching over 8 bases. CDR3 length equals 15 residues. From germline, CDR1 is MRHNA and CDR2 SNTAGT. V was clipped by 4 bases and J by 5 bases; unmatched bases: 7. The CDR3 sequence: CASSGSGGEHNEQFF. CDR3 nucleotide sequence: TGTGCCAGCAGTGGGTCGGGGGGGGAACACAATGAGCAGTTCTTC.

This chain connects TRBV5-1 to TRBJ2-3; 11 positions match TRBD2. Looked up from germline, CDR1 is SGHRS and CDR2 is YFSETQ. V shed 3 bases, J shed 0 bases, and the junction held 3 bases outside the gene matches. The CDR3 is made up of 16 amino acids. The CDR3 sequence: CASSSPSGRSTDTQYF. CDR3 bases: TGCGCCAGCAGCTCCCCTAGCGGGAGGAGCACAGATACGCAGTATTTT.

V and J are TRBV29-1 and TRBJ1-1; D gene ambiguous. V lost 7 bases, J lost 0 bases, and 12 bases lay in between. This CDR3 has 13 amino acids. CDR1 SQVTM and CDR2 ANQGSEA come from the germline V gene. For the CDR3, the DNA is TGCAGCGCCGCGGTCGGGATGAACACTGAAGCTTTCTTT. Residues: CSAAVGMNTEAFF.

This chain uses TRBV6-2 or TRBV6-3 with TRBJ1-1; perhaps TRBD1 as D (6 bases). Trimming stripped 5 bases from V and 5 bases from J, with 18 bases between. This CDR3 spans 15 amino acids. CDR1 is MNHEY, CDR2 SVGEGT, per germline. The CDR3 coding sequence is TGTGCCAGCAGTACCAGGGACACCCGAGGGACTGAAGCTTTCTTT. Residues: CASSTRDTRGTEAFF.

The CDR3 here is CASGLGQVGFYGYTF. The CDR3 DNA is TGTGCTAGTGGGTTAGGACAGGTAGGCTTTTATGGCTACACCTTC. This sequence joins TRBV12-5 and TRBJ1-2, with 7 bases aligning to TRBD1. The V gene's germline CDR1 is LGHNT and CDR2 FRNRAP. This CDR3 has 15 residues. Trimming cost V 6 bases and J 5 bases; bases outside gene matches: 12.

The CDR3 sequence: CASSQESSYEQYF. The DNA of the CDR3 is TGTGCCAGCAGCCAAGAGAGCTCCTACGAGCAGTACTTC. J is TRBJ2-7 and V is TRBV4-2; D gene uncertain. The V end lost 0 bases, the J end lost 0 bases, and 3 bases lay between the germline ends. The CDR3 runs to 13 residues. Germline V gene lookup returns CDR1 LGHNA and CDR2 YNFKEQ.

The rearrangement links TRBV6-5 to TRBJ2-1, with a tentative D call TRBD2 (5 bases). The germline V and J ends were trimmed by 6 bases and 7 bases, with 16 bases remaining between them. Per the germline V gene, CDR1 is MNHEY and CDR2 is SVGAGI. CDR3 length: 14 amino acids. The DNA of the CDR3 is TGTGCCAGCAGACTAGACTGGTCCGGGAATGAGCAGTTCTTC. Translation gives CASRLDWSGNEQFF.

The CDR3: CASSTGLINNEQFF. In DNA, the CDR3 is TGTGCCAGCAGCACGGGACTAATTAACAATGAGCAGTTCTTC. The chain recombines TRBV7-2 with TRBJ2-1; TRBD2 agrees at 7 bases. Per germline, CDR1 SGHTA and CDR2 FQGNSA. The V and J ends lost 5 bases and 5 bases, in that order; junction bases with no gene match: 6. The CDR3 totals 14 residues.

The chain carries TRBV7-8 and TRBJ1-4; D may be TRBD1 (6 bases). The V and J ends lost 5 bases and 4 bases respectively, with 20 bases between them. The CDR3 is 17 amino acids. Germline CDR1 SGHVS, CDR2 FQNEAQ. CDR3 region: CASSVGARQADNEKLFF. For the CDR3, the DNA is TGTGCCAGCAGCGTAGGGGCCCGACAGGCTGATAATGAAAAACTGTTTTTT.

The chain carries TRBV7-3 and TRBJ2-3; no firm D call. There are 12 residues in the CDR3. Trimming pared 5 bases from V and 5 bases from J, leaving 8 bases between. CDR1 and CDR2 (germline): SGHTA, FQGTGA. As DNA, the CDR3 is TGTGCCAGCAGCCCGACACAAGATACGCAGTATTTT. This codes for CASSPTQDTQYF.

V usage is TRBV9 and J usage is TRBJ2-5; TRBD2 matches at 9 bases. Germline CDR1 reads SGDLS; CDR2 reads YYNGEE. V gave up 0 bases and J gave up 5 bases; unmatched junction bases: 8. The CDR3 totals 16 residues. CDR3 protein: CASSVGPVTSGETQYF. Here the CDR3 DNA reads TGTGCCAGCAGCGTAGGACCGGTAACTAGCGGGGAGACCCAGTACTTC. Filled out from reference TRBV9 and TRBJ2-5, the complete variable domain reads DSGVTQTPKHLITATGQRVTLRCSPRSGDLSVYWYQQSLDQGLQFLIQYYNGEERAKGNILERFSAQQFPDLHSELNLSSLELGDSALYFCASSVGPVTSGETQYFGPGTRLLVL.

The chain joins TRBV5-1 to TRBJ1-2; 9 bases align to TRBD1. Germline CDR1 is SGHRS and CDR2 is YFSETQ. V lost 4 bases, J lost 7 bases, and 14 bases stayed unmatched. CDR3 length: 16 amino acids. The CDR3 spells CASSEQGAPLQGGYTF. The CDR3, as DNA: TGCGCCAGCAGCGAACAGGGGGCTCCTCTACAGGGTGGCTACACCTTC.

The rearrangement uses TRBV7-9 and TRBJ2-1; D might be TRBD2 (5 bases). CDR1 and CDR2 from the germline V gene are SEHNR and FQNEAQ (reference sequence). V lost 0 bases, J lost 5 bases, and 11 bases lay in between. This CDR3 spans 15 amino acids. In DNA, the CDR3 is TGTGCCAGCAGCTTAGCCCAGCGGAGCCACAATGAGCAGTTCTTC. It is translated as CASSLAQRSHNEQFF.

This clone came up once. V is TRBV5-1 and J is TRBJ2-1; TRBD2 matches at 9 bases. The CDR3 is 15 amino acids. CDR1 is SGHRS and CDR2 is YFSETQ in the germline V gene. V lost 3 bases to trimming and J lost 7 bases; unmatched junction nucleotides: 8. The CDR3 sequence is CASSWGSSGTNEQFF. The CDR3 region has the DNA TGCGCCAGCAGCTGGGGGTCTAGCGGGACGAATGAGCAGTTCTTC.

The rearrangement uses TRBV7-3 and TRBJ2-5, with D possibly TRBD2 on 5 matching bases. From germline, CDR1 is SGHTA and CDR2 FQGTGA. There are 15 residues in the CDR3. Trimming took off 3 bases at V and 5 bases at J, with 16 bases between the two ends. The CDR3 DNA is TGTGCCAGCAGCTTGGGCCCGGGAACGGAGGAGACCCAGTACTTC. Protein product: CASSLGPGTEETQYF.